The 7 T cell receptor beta chains below all came from one sample that was sequenced in a study of T cell responses to AZD1222 COVID-19 vaccine. Repertoires were generated with immunoSEQ multiplex PCR, while TCRdb's copy carries only in-frame clones and drops some. The data contain fewer than 120,000 clones, over 85% of them singletons. The specimen was peripheral blood, collected 28 days after the second AZD1222 dose. The receptors here all came from an adult who received the AZD1222 COVID-19 vaccine.

This rearrangement joins TRBV7-2 to TRBJ2-5; D uncertain. CDR3 length: 14 residues. Trimming cost V 0 bases and J 5 bases, with 10 bases left between them. Germline V gene sequence: CDR1 SGHTA, CDR2 FQGNSA. Written as DNA, the CDR3 is TGTGCCAGCAGCTTAGCGTCTCTGGGGGAGACCCAGTACTTC. Amino acid sequence: CASSLASLGETQYF.

The chain employs TRBV7-8 and TRBJ1-2, with unresolved D. Trimming took 4 bases from V and 0 from J, leaving 3 bases between them. CDR3 size: 12 residues. Germline V gene data show CDR1 as SGHVS and CDR2 as FQNEAQ. The CDR3 coding sequence is TGTGCCAGCAGCTCGCCTAACTATGGCTACACCTTC. Translating gives CASSSPNYGYTF.

The J gene is TRBJ2-7, the V gene TRBV2; TRBD2 aligns across 11 bases. Germline trimming cut 6 bases from V and 2 bases from J; bases unmatched to any gene: 6. This CDR3 has 15 amino acids. Germline assignment: CDR1 SNHLY and CDR2 FYNNEI. The CDR3: CASSDISGGAYEQYF. Here the CDR3 DNA reads TGTGCCAGCAGCGATATTAGCGGGGGGGCCTACGAGCAGTACTTC.

The chain uses TRBV27 and TRBJ2-7; no definite D call. The V end was cut by 6 bases, the J end by 2 bases, with 17 bases between. The CDR3 runs to 15 residues. Germline V gene sequence: CDR1 MNHEY, CDR2 SMNVEV (reference sequence). Here the CDR3 DNA reads TGTGCCAGCAGGGCATCTAGGTGGGGTACCTACGAGCAGTACTTC. Protein product: CASRASRWGTYEQYF.

The CDR3 here is CASSISVSGGPQHF. DNA for the CDR3: TGTGCCAGTAGTATTTCCGTCTCCGGCGGGCCCCAGCATTTT. This chain connects TRBV19 to TRBJ1-5; no clear D. Germline V CDR1 and CDR2: LNHDA, SQIVND (reference sequence). The germline V and J ends were trimmed by 3 bases and 9 bases, with 15 bases remaining between them. The CDR3 extends over 14 amino acids.

In DNA form, the CDR3 reads TGTGCCAGCAGCACAGGACAGATGGTGGCCTACGAGCAGTACTTC. Translated: CASSTGQMVAYEQYF. This rearrangement joins TRBV7-2 to TRBJ2-7, with D possibly being TRBD1 (6 bases). Trimming cost V 5 bases and J 2 bases, with 16 bases left between them. The germline gives CDR1 SGHTA, CDR2 FQGNSA. The CDR3 extends over 15 amino acids.

The chain combines TRBV7-8 with TRBJ2-7, with 10 bases that match TRBD2. V trimming: 6 bases; J trimming: 0 bases; junction bases outside the gene matches: 11. CDR1 is SGHVS and CDR2 is FQNEAQ in the germline V gene. The CDR3 totals 17 residues. DNA for the CDR3: TGTGCCAGCAGTTCTACTAGCGGGGTATGGGGCTCCTACGAGCAGTACTTC. As protein: CASSSTSGVWGSYEQYF. The whole variable domain, filled in from reference TRBV7-8 and TRBJ2-7, reads GAGVSQSPRYKVAKRGQDVALRCDPISGHVSLFWYQQALGQGPEFLTYFQNEAQLDKSGLPSDRFFAERPEGSVSTLKIQRTQQEDSAVYLCASSSTSGVWGSYEQYFGPGTRLTVT.